A selection of T cell receptor beta chains follows, all from one sample in a study of shared clonotypes between healthy human individuals. Assay: immunoSEQ multiplex PCR; the TCRdb copy retains only in-frame clones and omits some. The data hold about 1.9 million clones, with roughly 93% observed a single time. The specimen sequenced was naive CD8+ T cells from PBMCs. These receptors all stem from a man between 18 and 29 years old in good health. Some clones in this sample may be carry-over from other donors' samples. Both conserved end residues are part of each CDR3.

V: TRBV13
CDR3: CASSLGVLVAETQYF

V: TRBV19
CDR3: CASSNSYEQYF

V: TRBV10-3
CDR3: CAISPGTGIEQYF

V: TRBV25-1
CDR3: CASSWTVQETQYF

V: TRBV29-1
CDR3: CSVRDWGTGPLNTEAFF

V: TRBV28
CDR3: CASSPRGHRRNQPQHF

V: TRBV10-3
CDR3: CAISESGIRGADTQYF

V: TRBV4-3
CDR3: CASSHLAAGANVLTF

V: TRBV4-2
CDR3: CASSKVRREGFYNEQFF

V: TRBV4-3
CDR3: CASSQDGQGSYEQYF

V: TRBV4-1
CDR3: CASSQKTSLAGTYEQYF

V: TRBV19
CDR3: CASSIRAQDEQYF

V: TRBV2
CDR3: CASSERGRMGKLFF

V: TRBV15
CDR3: CATRGDSSYGYTF

V: TRBV9
CDR3: CASSPSGATNEKLFF

V: TRBV27
CDR3: CASSLSWRGTSHQETQYF

V: TRBV4-1
CDR3: CASSQETLGALAKNIQYF

V: TRBV29-1
CDR3: CSVAGVSGSSYEQYF

V: TRBV19
CDR3: CASRAGGNQPQHF

V: TRBV9
CDR3: CASSLYSGGTGELFF

V: TRBV9
CDR3: CASSVSGGVADTQYF

V: TRBV7-2
CDR3: CASSQPGGASSYNEQFF

V: TRBV2
CDR3: CASSGDWGFF

V: TRBV7-9
CDR3: CASSLSFGLQETQYF

V: TRBV11-2
CDR3: CASSFRLLDEQFF

V: TRBV27
CDR3: CASSLYPGIREQYF

V: TRBV7-9
CDR3: CASSSRTSWGETQYF

V: TRBV7-9
CDR3: CASSSRDSNQPQHF

V: TRBV7-8
CDR3: CASAVHSSFGNQPQHF